A selection of T cell receptor beta chains follows, all from one sample in a study of blood T cell repertoires in COVID-19. Measured with immunoSEQ multiplex PCR; TCRdb has only the in-frame clones, and not every one. The table lists about 70,000 clones, 87% of them singletons. Sample: peripheral blood. Every receptor here comes from a woman younger than 30 with acute or convalescent COVID-19. Each CDR3 is given with its conserved first and last residue. A D gene is named only where the DNA matches it firmly.

>TRBJ2-5|TRBV7-9|.
CASRRDLAETQYF
>TRBJ2-1|TRBV6-2/TRBV6-3|.
CASSYWEYNEQFF
>TRBJ1-4|TRBV14|TRBD1
CASSQADRGTTNEKLFF
>TRBJ2-2|TRBV19|.
CASQGTQLTGELFF
>TRBJ2-3|TRBV9|.
CASSVASSDTQYF
>TRBJ2-7|TRBV28|.
CATEDTTYEQYF
>TRBJ2-7|TRBV7-9|TRBD2
CASSHSGLATYEQYF
>TRBJ2-5|TRBV27|.
CASATGLSQETQYF
>TRBJ1-1|TRBV18|.
CASSLQAGPAEAFF
>TRBJ2-3|TRBV5-1|TRBD2
CASSLGLAGDSDTQYF
>TRBJ2-7|TRBV20-1|TRBD2
CSASYRDYPSYEQYF
>TRBJ2-7|TRBV7-8|.
CASSLSTATYEQYF
>TRBJ2-7|TRBV19|.
CASSMGRDSSYEQYF
>TRBJ2-1|TRBV30|.
CASSSGGPHNEQFF
>TRBJ2-2|TRBV5-1|.
CASSAYGQGYTGELFF
>TRBJ1-5|TRBV6-2/TRBV6-3|TRBD1
CASSYSPGQIYSNQPQHF
>TRBJ2-3|TRBV19|.
CASSIQRATDTQYF
>TRBJ2-3|TRBV27|TRBD2
CASSPLAGGAEREYF
>TRBJ2-7|TRBV25-1|.
CASSGRYEQYF
>TRBJ2-1|TRBV4-3|TRBD2
CASSQDSSSGKSLLLHEQFF
>TRBJ1-4|TRBV19|TRBD1
CAREDRVGEKLFF
>TRBJ2-2|TRBV3-1/TRBV3-2|.
CASSQGIETGELFF
>TRBJ1-2|TRBV30|.
CAWNEEDYGYTF
>TRBJ2-5|TRBV6-2/TRBV6-3|TRBD2
CASSYPLGLADQETQYF
>TRBJ2-5|TRBV5-4|TRBD2
CASSFRGEETQYF
>TRBJ1-1|TRBV7-9|TRBD1
CASSSSSGGRTEAFF
>TRBJ1-1|TRBV19|.
CASSTSRGTEAFF
>TRBJ2-3|TRBV2|TRBD2
CASRTGLAGAFTDTQYF
>TRBJ1-4|TRBV28|TRBD1
CASSYPGQGRKLFF
>TRBJ1-2|TRBV28|.
CASSARDGYTF
>TRBJ1-6|TRBV6-5|.
CASTAGSMNSPLHF
>TRBJ1-2|TRBV20-1|TRBD1
CSASVRGLRYTF
>TRBJ2-2|TRBV5-1|.
CASSSTPGTHETGELFF
>TRBJ2-5|TRBV27|TRBD2
CASSSTSGGDSGETQYF
>TRBJ1-4|TRBV2|.
CASRTHRETNEKLFF
>TRBJ2-3|TRBV4-1|.
CASSQGRPGDTQYF
>TRBJ2-1|TRBV13|TRBD2
CASSSSGGALTFNEQFF
>TRBJ1-1|TRBV5-6|TRBD1
CASSLKRDREDEAFF
>TRBJ2-1|TRBV9|TRBD2
CASSYSLAGGGNEQFF
>TRBJ1-6|TRBV6-1|.
CASSEDRRLNSPLHF